A single sample gave rise to the 28 T cell receptor beta chains below, sequenced in a study of blood T cells in healthy people across ages. Together with a sample-barcoded 5' primer, a J-beta primer mix was included in a second PCR lasting about 6 to 12 cycles. TCRdb re-called the 5' RACE reads through MiXCR, storing one row per CDR3 protein. This sample has about a million distinct CDR3 sequences, with about 48% found just once. The sample was blood. The receptors originated from a young man in good health.

This clonotype has more than one count but fewer than ten. The J gene is TRBJ2-1, the V gene TRBV20-1; perhaps TRBD2 as D (7 bases). CDR3 length equals 17 residues. Trimming cost V 3 bases and J 5 bases, with 23 bases left between them. CDR1 DFQATT and CDR2 SNEGSKA come from the germline V gene (reference sequence). DNA of the CDR3: TGCAGTGCTAGTCCCTCGGATTGGGGGGGCAGAAACAATGAGCAGTTCTTC. Translation gives CSASPSDWGGRNNEQFF.

This clonotype was counted a few times. The genes are TRBV4-3 and TRBJ2-2; possibly TRBD1 for D (6 bases). In germline, CDR1 is LGHNA, CDR2 YSLEER. V lost 1 base and J 5 bases, leaving 8 bases between the germline ends. The CDR3 is 14 amino acids. Written as DNA, the CDR3 is TGCGCCAGCAGCCAAGGTCAGGGGACCGGGGAGCTGTTTTTT. It is translated as CASSQGQGTGELFF.

This rearrangement joins TRBV27 to TRBJ2-1; 11 nucleotides line up with TRBD2. V trimming: 2 bases; J trimming: 7 bases; junction bases outside the gene matches: 7. Germline-derived CDR1 and CDR2 are MNHEY and SMNVEV (reference sequence). This CDR3 has 16 amino acids. The DNA of the CDR3 is TGTGCCAGCAGTTTAGAGAAGACTAGCGGGAAGAATGAGCAGTTCTTC. This translates into CASSLEKTSGKNEQFF.

This chain links TRBV10-3 with TRBJ1-6; TRBD1 agrees at 7 bases. CDR1 ENHRY and CDR2 SYGVKD come from the germline V gene. The V gene end was trimmed by 4 bases and the J gene end by 4 bases; junction bases not matched to a gene: 7. The CDR3 runs to 16 residues. The chain's CDR3 is CAISAGTAYYNSPLHF. The DNA for the CDR3 is TGTGCCATCAGTGCCGGGACAGCTTATTATAATTCACCCCTCCACTTT.

This clonotype was picked up a small number of times. The gene calls are TRBV6-5 and TRBJ2-3; 8 bases map to TRBD1. CDR1 is MNHEY, CDR2 SVGAGI, per germline. V shed 0 bases, J shed 7 bases, and the junction held 15 bases outside the gene matches. The CDR3 is 18 amino acids. The CDR3 DNA reads as TGTGCCAGCAGTTACTCGGGGACTCTGGGCAGGGGGCCCAATACGCAGTATTTT. This encodes CASSYSGTLGRGPNTQYF.

V and J are TRBV4-1 and TRBJ1-1, with 7 nucleotides matching TRBD1. Germline V gene data show CDR1 as MGHRA and CDR2 as YSYEKL. The CDR3 is 15 residues long. Trimming cost V 6 bases and J 1 base; bases outside gene matches: 8. The CDR3 DNA follows: TGCGCCAGCAGTCCTAGACAGGGTCAGAACACTGAAGCTTTCTTT. Protein product: CASSPRQGQNTEAFF.

This clonotype was picked up a small number of times. The CDR3 loop is CASSLPRTMDYTF. The CDR3 DNA reads TGCGCCAGCAGCTTGCCACGGACTATGGACTACACCTTC. The chain combines TRBV5-1 with TRBJ1-2; no firm D call. V shed 1 base and J shed 10 bases, with 14 bases lying between them. The CDR3 is made up of 13 amino acids. Germline assignment: CDR1 SGHRS and CDR2 YFSETQ.

This clonotype was seen more than once but under ten times. The chain carries TRBV21-1 and TRBJ1-2; the D call TRBD1 from the table was never checked on the DNA. TRBV21-1 represents a pseudogene. This CDR3 has 18 residues. The CDR3 sequence: CASTRHGEERKPNYGYTF. CDR3 nucleotide sequence: TGTGCCAGCACCCGACACGGGGAGGAGCGAAAACCTAACTATGGCTACACCTTC.

This clonotype was picked up a small number of times. This CDR3 is CASALDEGSYEQYF. The CDR3 bases are TGTGCCAGCGCCCTTGACGAGGGGTCCTACGAGCAGTACTTC. The rearrangement uses TRBV27 and TRBJ2-7; either TRBD1 or TRBD2 may supply D (5 bases each). The CDR3 length is 14 residues. The germline V and J ends were trimmed by 8 bases and 1 base, with 15 bases remaining between them. CDR1 is MNHEY and CDR2 is SMNVEV in the germline V gene (reference sequence).

This clonotype was counted between two and nine times. The chain couples TRBV7-3 to TRBJ1-1, with a weak D call TRBD1 (5 bases). This CDR3 has 16 amino acids. Between the trimmed V and J ends, which lost 4 bases and 1 base, there was a span of 16 bases. The germline gives CDR1 SGHTA, CDR2 FQGTGA. This CDR3 is CASSSQPTGGNTEAFF. CDR3 sequence (DNA): TGTGCCAGCAGCTCCCAACCCACAGGTGGGAACACTGAAGCTTTCTTT.

The chain couples TRBV20-1 to TRBJ2-1, with D possibly called TRBD1 or TRBD2 (6 bases each). Trimming pared 7 bases from V and 7 bases from J, leaving 14 bases between. This CDR3 is 12 amino acids long. CDR1 and CDR2 (germline): DFQATT, SNEGSKA (reference sequence). The CDR3, as DNA: TGCAGTGGGAACCGGGGGCTGAATGAGCAGTTCTTC. Amino acids: CSGNRGLNEQFF.

This chain links TRBV11-2 with TRBJ2-6; D is ambiguous. The CDR3 runs to 15 residues. Germline V lookup: CDR1 SGHAT, CDR2 FQNNGV. Trimming took 4 bases from V and 2 from J, leaving 9 bases between them. DNA for the CDR3: TGTGCCAGCAGCTCGTCATTTACTGGGGCCAACGTCCTGACTTTC. This gives the protein CASSSSFTGANVLTF.

This chain links TRBV7-8 with TRBJ2-7; no reliable D call. This CDR3 comprises 14 residues. Between the trimmed V and J ends, which lost 5 bases and 2 bases, there was a span of 13 bases. Germline values: CDR1 SGHVS, CDR2 FQNEAQ. The CDR3 nucleotides read TGTGCCAGCAGCCTACCTGCATCAACCTACGAGCAGTACTTC. It codes for CASSLPASTYEQYF.

About this clonotype: The junction departs from the called germline gene at one end, perhaps through a read error. The V gene is TRBV24-1, the J gene TRBJ2-5, with 8 bases matching TRBD1. Germline lookup yields CDR1 KGHDR and CDR2 SFDVKD. The CDR3 runs 17 residues. Written as DNA, the CDR3 is TGTGCCACCAGCGATTTGCCAGGGACAGGCACCGAAGAGACCCAGTACTTC. It specifies CATSDLPGTGTEETQYF.

The chain couples TRBV20-1 to TRBJ2-4, with D perhaps assigned TRBD1 or TRBD2 (5 bases each). The end of the DNA fits TRBJ2-7 better, so the J call may be wrong. CDR3 length: 11 residues. The germline V gene has CDR1 DFQATT and CDR2 SNEGSKA (reference sequence). Here the CDR3 DNA reads TGCAGTGCTTCACCGGGGCGCGAGCAGTACTTC. This gives the protein CSASPGREQYF.

The chain recombines TRBV7-9 with TRBJ2-7; D is unclear. The V end was cut by 1 base, the J end by 0 bases, with 7 bases between. CDR1 and CDR2 from the germline V gene are SEHNR and FQNEAQ (reference sequence). The CDR3 extends over 14 amino acids. The CDR3 DNA reads TGTGCCAGCAGCTTAGGAGAGTTCTCCTACGAGCAGTACTTC. This codes for CASSLGEFSYEQYF.

The rearrangement links TRBV12-3 or TRBV12-4 to TRBJ1-6, with D tentatively TRBD1 (5 bases). The CDR3 sequence is 14 residues long. The germline V and J ends were trimmed by 2 bases and 10 bases, with 12 bases remaining between them. The DNA for the CDR3 is TGTGCCAGCAGTTTATTCGGGGGAGAATCACCCCTCCACTTT. Its translation is CASSLFGGESPLHF.

Concerning this clonotype itself: At one end the junction does not follow the germline gene, possibly because of a read error. The gene calls are TRBV28 and TRBJ2-4, with TRBD1 matching 8 bases. The last part of the DNA fits TRBJ2-7 better; the J call may be wrong. Germline lookup yields CDR1 MDHEN and CDR2 SYDVKM. This CDR3 spans 14 amino acids. In DNA form, the CDR3 reads TGTACCAGCATCTCTGGACAGGGTACCTACGAGCAGTACTTC. It specifies CTSISGQGTYEQYF.

The sample holds many counts of this clonotype. One junction end does not reproduce the germline sequence, and a read error may be involved. The chain employs TRBV7-7 and TRBJ2-3; D is uncertain. The CDR3 extends over 15 amino acids. CDR1 is SSHAT and CDR2 is FNYEAQ in the germline V gene (reference sequence). As DNA, the CDR3 is TGTGCTAGCAGCCCCTCGGGCGCTGGCGCAGATACGCAGTATTTT. Translation: CASSPSGAGADTQYF.

In this sample, this clonotype turned up a few times. The chain combines TRBV20-1 with TRBJ2-5; 9 nucleotides agree with TRBD2. The J call may be faulty, since TRBJ2-7 better matches the DNA end. CDR3 length: 14 amino acids. In germline, CDR1 is DFQATT, CDR2 SNEGSKA (reference sequence). CDR3 sequence reads: CTMAIAGDLREQYF. In DNA, the CDR3 is TGCACAATGGCCATAGCGGGGGATTTGCGCGAGCAGTACTTC.

The chain is built from TRBV6-6 and TRBJ1-6; TRBD1 aligns across 9 bases. Germline V CDR1 and CDR2: MNHNY, SVGAGI (reference sequence). V lost 5 bases to trimming and J lost 10 bases; unmatched junction nucleotides: 12. This CDR3 has 16 amino acids. CDR3 bases: TGTGCCAGCAGTCTTGTTACGGGACAGGGAGGATCACCCCTCCACTTT. Its protein is CASSLVTGQGGSPLHF.

This clonotype has just a few counts. The genes are TRBV7-2 and TRBJ1-5; D unclear. The CDR3 spans 16 residues. V lost 3 bases and J lost 6, with 18 bases in between. CDR1 is SGHTA, CDR2 FQGNSA, per germline. In nucleotides, the CDR3 is TGTGCCAGCAGCTTCCATTCAGGAGGAGTGTTTCAGCCCCAGCATTTT. It specifies CASSFHSGGVFQPQHF. The variable domain in full, completed from reference TRBV7-2 and TRBJ1-5, reads GAGVSQSPSNKVTEKGKDVELRCDPISGHTALYWYRQSLGQGLEFLIYFQGNSAPDKSGLPSDRFSAERTGGSVSTLTIQRTQQEDSAVYLCASSFHSGGVFQPQHFGDGTRLSIL.

This clonotype was found many times. The chain carries TRBV6-5 and TRBJ1-1; D is unclear. V lost 6 bases and J lost 1, with 12 bases in between. Germline V gene sequence: CDR1 MNHEY, CDR2 SVGAGI. The CDR3 has 14 amino acids. This chain's CDR3 is CASSRTPGNTEAFF. The CDR3 region has the DNA TGTGCCAGCAGCCGTACCCCAGGGAACACTGAAGCTTTCTTT.

This chain connects TRBV20-1 to TRBJ2-2; perhaps TRBD1 as D (6 bases). Per the germline V gene, CDR1 is DFQATT and CDR2 is SNEGSKA (reference sequence). V lost 1 base to trimming and J lost 0 bases, with 18 bases between them. The CDR3 is made up of 18 amino acids. The CDR3 sequence: CSARVQQGDRPNTGELFF. The CDR3 coding sequence is TGCAGTGCTAGAGTACAACAGGGAGACCGCCCGAACACCGGGGAGCTGTTTTTT.

This chain links TRBV7-2 with TRBJ1-2, with D possibly being TRBD1 (5 bases). The CDR3 is made up of 12 amino acids. V lost 1 base, J lost 8 bases, and 8 bases lay in between. Looked up from germline, CDR1 is SGHTA and CDR2 is FQGNSA. CDR3 bases: TGTGCCAGCAGCTTAGTGGGGGAGGGCTACACCTTC. This translates into CASSLVGEGYTF. The full variable domain, completed using reference TRBV7-2 and TRBJ1-2, is GAGVSQSPSNKVTEKGKDVELRCDPISGHTALYWYRQSLGQGLEFLIYFQGNSAPDKSGLPSDRFSAERTGGSVSTLTIQRTQQEDSAVYLCASSLVGEGYTFGSGTRLTVV.

This rearrangement joins TRBV9 to TRBJ2-7, with D tentatively TRBD1 (6 bases). Trimming removed 0 bases at V and 3 bases at J, with 10 bases between. The CDR3 runs to 14 residues. From germline, CDR1 is SGDLS and CDR2 YYNGEE. As DNA, the CDR3 is TGTGCCAGCAGCGTAGACGGCAGGGGCTACGAGCAGTACTTC. Encoded protein: CASSVDGRGYEQYF.

This chain connects TRBV29-1 to TRBJ1-4; 7 bases align to TRBD1. Trimming cost V 3 bases and J 4 bases; bases outside gene matches: 11. Germline CDR1 reads SQVTM; CDR2 reads ANQGSEA. This CDR3 is 16 amino acids long. The CDR3 reads CSVEEGRDSVNEKLFF. The CDR3 DNA reads TGCAGCGTTGAGGAGGGCCGGGACAGTGTTAATGAAAAACTGTTTTTT.

The rearrangement joins TRBV7-9 to TRBJ2-4; TRBD1 matches 10 bases. The J call may be in error: the DNA end matches TRBJ2-7 better. Germline V CDR1 and CDR2: SEHNR, FQNEAQ (reference sequence). The CDR3 extends over 17 amino acids. The CDR3 protein is CASSLLRPGQGSVEQYF. The CDR3 DNA sequence: TGTGCCAGCAGCTTGTTAAGACCGGGACAGGGGTCAGTCGAGCAGTACTTC.